This is a list of T cell receptor beta chains from one sample in a study of blood T cells in healthy people across ages. TCRdb independently ran MiXCR on the 5' RACE reads; one entry per CDR3 protein. The table records about 730,000 distinct CDR3 sequences, approximately 43% of them present only once. Sequences were obtained from blood. The receptors were gathered from a woman aged 55-70 years in good health. Each CDR3 is given with its conserved first and last residue. The D gene is left open where the match is weak. Not every row has a clone size; where given, it reads once, few, many or a size class.

TRBD2	.	TRBV6-1	TRBJ2-7	CAVGGDSYEQYF	TGTGCTGTTGGGGGGGACTCCTACGAGCAGTACTTC
.	.	TRBV27	TRBJ1-5	CASNYQPQHF	TGTGCCAGCAACTATCAGCCCCAGCATTTT
.	.	TRBV2	TRBJ2-1	CATLWQGYNEQFF	TGTGCCACCCTATGGCAGGGGTATAATGAGCAGTTCTTC
.	.	TRBV4-2	TRBJ2-1	CASSQDRTNEQFF	TGTGCCAGCAGCCAAGATAGAACCAATGAGCAGTTCTTC
.	.	TRBV24-1	TRBJ2-3	CATSRVQDDTQYF	TGTGCCACCTCCCGGGTCCAAGACGATACGCAGTATTTT
.	.	TRBV28	TRBJ2-5	CASSPSRLQYF	TGTGCCAGCAGCCCTAGCCGCCTCCAGTACTTC
TRBD2	.	TRBV7-2	TRBJ2-7	CASSSSGNSYEQYF	TGTGCCAGCAGCTCTAGCGGGAACTCCTACGAGCAGTACTTC
TRBD2	.	TRBV25-1	TRBJ2-7	CASAQSSSGGTYELYF	TGTGCCAGCGCTCAGTCTTCTAGCGGGGGGACCTACGAGCTGTACTTC
TRBD1	.	TRBV10-3	TRBJ1-4	CAISPYIETGVGKLFF	TGTGCCATATCACCCTACATAGAGACAGGGGTTGGAAAACTGTTTTTT
.	.	TRBV7-2	TRBJ2-1	CASSPSSWDEQFF	TGTGCCAGCAGCCCTTCTTCCTGGGATGAGCAGTTCTTC
.	many	TRBV7-2	TRBJ1-2	CASSSKGGYGYTF	TGTGCCAGCAGCTCCAAAGGAGGCTATGGCTACACCTTC
TRBD2	few	TRBV5-1	TRBJ2-3	CASSLEASGRTDTQYF	TGCGCCAGCAGCTTGGAAGCTAGCGGCCGCACAGATACGCAGTATTTT
.	.	TRBV4-1	TRBJ2-3	CASGQGGGWDTQYF	TGCGCCAGCGGCCAAGGCGGGGGCTGGGATACGCAGTATTTT
.	many	TRBV12-3/TRBV12-4	TRBJ2-7	CASSPGDGSYEQYF	TGTGCCAGCAGTCCAGGGGACGGGAGCTACGAGCAGTACTTC
TRBD2	few	TRBV7-3	TRBJ2-1	CASSPMGLAGGYNEQFF	TGTGCCAGCAGCCCAATGGGACTAGCGGGGGGGTACAATGAGCAGTTCTTC
.	.	TRBV20-1	TRBJ2-7	CSASMPVTYEQYF	TGCAGTGCTAGTATGCCGGTTACCTACGAGCAGTACTTC
TRBD2	few	TRBV20-1	TRBJ2-3	CSARAGGADTQYF	TGCAGTGCTAGAGCGGGAGGGGCAGATACGCAGTATTTT
.	few	TRBV7-2	TRBJ2-3	CASSSYSGPDTDTQYF	TGTGCCAGCAGCTCCTATAGCGGTCCCGACACAGATACGCAGTATTTT
.	.	TRBV7-9	TRBJ1-1	CASSPQTTFEAFF	TGTGCCAGCAGTCCCCAGACAACATTTGAAGCTTTCTTT
.	few	TRBV6-2/TRBV6-3	TRBJ2-2	CASNDRSTGELFF	TGTGCCAGCAATGACAGGAGCACCGGGGAGCTGTTTTTT
TRBD2	once	TRBV5-1	TRBJ2-3	CASSVLAGGSDTQYF	TGCGCCAGCAGCGTACTAGCGGGGGGATCAGATACGCAGTATTTT
.	.	TRBV20-1	TRBJ1-2	CSASSGLPDGYTF	TGCAGTGCTAGTTCGGGCCTCCCCGATGGCTACACCTTC
TRBD1	.	TRBV12-3/TRBV12-4	TRBJ2-3	CASSMGQGLDTQYF	TGTGCCAGCAGTATGGGACAGGGGTTAGATACGCAGTATTTT
.	.	TRBV28	TRBJ2-4	CASISSDRKNIQYF	TGTGCCAGCATATCTTCGGACAGAAAAAACATTCAGTACTTC
TRBD1	.	TRBV6-5	TRBJ1-2	CASSYQTSGTGESAWVGYTF	TGTGCCAGCAGTTACCAGACGTCCGGGACAGGGGAATCGGCTTGGGTCGGCTACACCTTC
.	many	TRBV7-9	TRBJ2-3	CASSQTVDTQYF	TGTGCCAGCAGCCAAACCGTAGATACGCAGTATTTT
TRBD1	few	TRBV7-2	TRBJ2-5	CASSPDRGGETQYF	TGTGCCAGCAGCCCTGACAGGGGAGGAGAGACCCAGTACTTC
.	few	TRBV15	TRBJ2-3	CATSRALQGSGDTQYF	TGTGCCACCAGCAGAGCCCTACAGGGATCGGGAGATACGCAGTATTTT
TRBD2	.	TRBV20-1	TRBJ2-5	CSVIAGIQETQYF	TGCAGTGTTATAGCGGGGATCCAAGAGACCCAGTACTTC
TRBD2	.	TRBV20-1	TRBJ2-5	CSALRLAGQETQYF	TGCAGTGCATTACGACTAGCGGGCCAAGAGACCCAGTACTTC
TRBD1	few	TRBV15	TRBJ2-3	CATRATGTTDTQYF	TGTGCCACCAGGGCGACAGGGACCACAGATACGCAGTATTTT
.	.	TRBV12-3/TRBV12-4	TRBJ2-3	CATRTGASTDTQYF	TGTGCCACCCGGACTGGCGCGAGCACAGATACGCAGTATTTT
.	few	TRBV3-1	TRBJ2-1	CASSQPPYGEQFF	TGTGCCAGCAGCCAACCCCCGTATGGTGAGCAGTTCTTC
.	.	TRBV20-1	TRBJ2-7	CSALRPGEAYEQYF	TGCAGTGCCCTTCGCCCAGGGGAAGCTTACGAGCAGTACTTC
.	few	TRBV7-8	TRBJ2-7	CASSSSGQAYEQYF	TGTGCCAGCAGCTCCTCGGGACAAGCCTACGAGCAGTACTTC
TRBD1	.	TRBV20-1	TRBJ2-3	CSARDRVTGGDTQYF	TGCAGTGCTAGAGATCGGGTGACAGGGGGAGATACGCAGTATTTT
.	many	TRBV7-3	TRBJ2-2	CASSSLGQNTGELFF	TGTGCCAGCAGCTCCCTGGGACAGAACACCGGGGAGCTGTTTTTT
TRBD2	.	TRBV9	TRBJ2-5	CASSSRTSGRTKRLQETQYF	TGTGCCAGCAGCTCGCGGACTAGCGGGAGGACGAAACGACTCCAAGAGACCCAGTACTTC
.	many	TRBV5-1	TRBJ2-7	CASSLVAVTSDYEQYF	TGCGCCAGCAGCTTGGTGGCCGTCACGTCAGACTACGAGCAGTACTTC
.	few	TRBV20-1	TRBJ2-1	CSAPDQDINEQFF	TGCAGTGCCCCGGACCAGGATATTAATGAGCAGTTCTTC
.	.	TRBV7-3	TRBJ2-1	CASSLMGGASYNEQFF	TGTGCCAGCAGCTTAATGGGGGGGGCTTCCTACAATGAGCAGTTCTTC
.	.	TRBV15	TRBJ2-1	CATARSVLNEQFF	TGTGCCACCGCGAGGTCGGTCCTCAATGAGCAGTTCTTC
TRBD1	.	TRBV7-2	TRBJ1-6	CASSPPGQGISPLHF	TGTGCCAGCAGCCCTCCCGGACAGGGGATTTCACCCCTCCACTTT
.	.	TRBV12-5	TRBJ1-4	CASGFGGGNEKLFF	TGTGCTAGTGGTTTCGGGGGGGGAAATGAAAAACTGTTTTTT
TRBD2	.	TRBV5-1	TRBJ2-7	CASSILAGGFYEQYF	TGCGCCAGCAGCATACTAGCGGGGGGTTTCTACGAGCAGTACTTC
TRBD2	.	TRBV7-9	TRBJ2-3	CASSRGTSGTTDTQYF	TGTGCCAGCAGCCGGGGGACTAGCGGTACCACAGATACGCAGTATTTT
.	.	TRBV6-4	TRBJ2-1	CASSDFAGTSYNEQFF	TGTGCCAGCAGTGACTTTGCGGGGACATCCTACAATGAGCAGTTCTTC
TRBD2	many	TRBV5-1	TRBJ2-3	CASSSPGGDTQYF	TGCGCCAGCAGCTCACCGGGAGGAGATACGCAGTATTTT
.	few	TRBV6-2/TRBV6-3	TRBJ2-1	CASRQIGTVGQFF	TGTGCCAGCAGGCAGATAGGGACTGTAGGGCAGTTCTTC
TRBD1	.	TRBV6-2/TRBV6-3	TRBJ1-5	CASSYWTGRGQPQHF	TGTGCCAGCAGTTACTGGACAGGGAGGGGACAGCCCCAGCATTTT
TRBD1	.	TRBV29-1	TRBJ2-3	CSVATGGRTDTQYF	TGCAGCGTGGCTACAGGGGGGAGGACAGATACGCAGTATTTT
TRBD2	many	TRBV7-2	TRBJ2-1	CASSLGTSGVYNEQFF	TGTGCCAGCAGCTTGGGGACTAGCGGGGTTTACAATGAGCAGTTCTTC
TRBD1	.	TRBV29-1	TRBJ1-5	CSVVTGQLNQPQHF	TGCAGCGTCGTAACGGGACAGTTGAATCAGCCCCAGCATTTT